This TCR beta chain was sequenced for a study of T cells in Graves' hyperthyroidism and ophthalmopathy. This clonotype was counted at least ten times. RNA transcripts gave rise to amplified TCR beta CDR3 regions. HTBI primers were employed in a first-round RT-PCR of the TCR CDR3. Via MiXCR, TCRdb re-called the multiplex PCR reads, giving one row per CDR3 protein. In the table there are around 420,000 distinct CDR3 sequences, around 14% of which are singletons. Stability of Graves' hyperthyroidism was defined as absent ophthalmopathy progression within 18 months. V lost 4 bases to trimming and J lost 3 bases; unmatched junction nucleotides: 3. Germline CDR1 reads SNHLY; CDR2 reads FYNNEI. The CDR3 extends over 15 amino acids.

The V gene is TRBV2, the J gene TRBJ2-2; 9 bases map to TRBD2. Sequencing was done on a sample of blood. This clonotype was sampled from a woman aged 18-29 years with Graves' hyperthyroidism. DNA for the CDR3: TGTGCCAGCAGTGGTGCGGGAGGGTACACCGGGGAGCTGTTTTTT. Its translation: CASSGAGGYTGELFF. Filled out from reference TRBV2 and TRBJ2-2, the complete variable domain reads EPEVTQTPSHQVTQMGQEVILRCVPISNHLYFYWYRQILGQKVEFLVSFYNNEISEKSEIFDDQFSVERPDGSNFTLKIRSTKLEDSAMYFCASSGAGGYTGELFFGEGSRLTVL.